The clone carrying this TCR beta chain has only a few counts. Antigen specificity is unknown. This sample is drawn from a study of beta chain features in type 1 diabetes. Study-wide points: Researchers could not determine here whether HLA type influences TCRB rearrangement.

CDR3 length equals 15 residues. Germline CDR1 is MNHNS and CDR2 is SASEGT. V was pared by 1 base and J by 6 bases, with 8 bases of the junction left unmatched. As every portion of the isolated RNA was reverse transcribed, the sequencing read expressed TCRB transcripts. This table comes from immunoSEQ multiplex PCR, and its TCRdb copy is limited to in-frame clones, with some not included. The sample lists about 140,000 clones; about a tenth were seen once. A single heparinised blood sample, averaging approximately 0.12 L, was obtained per donor. The sequence came from a woman between 35 and 50 years old in good health. Sequenced material: central memory CD4+ T cells from blood. The genes are TRBV6-1 and TRBJ2-7; 8 nucleotides match TRBD2. The CDR3 DNA is TGTGCCAGCAGTGAAGAGGGACTAGTAGGAGGCGAGCAGTACTTC. It yields the protein CASSEEGLVGGEQYF.